The 16 T cell receptor beta chains below were found in one sample sequenced in a study of T cell repertoires in cytomegalovirus infection (dated by TCRdb to the late 2010s). Per the publication, the treatment or condition label means: in vitro stimulation with specific CMV peptide epitopes to enrich CMV-specific T cells. Their cognate antigens are unknown. The sample was run on an Illumina HiSeq 1500. In TCRdb, the public reads were trimmed at Q25 with fastp and aligned with MiXCR, with productive beta chains retained. CDR3 protein duplicates are merged, each entry listing the most common genes and DNA. This sample comprises roughly 340,000 distinct CDR3 sequences, 25% to 35% of them detected only once. Jointly, the top ten make up around 19% of the sample. Sequences were derived from cultured PBMCs, sampled from culture after CMV antigen stimulation. These receptors originate from a human donor in good health (CMV status not recorded). Some clones in this sample may be carry-over from other donors' samples.

This clonotype was recorded many times. The chain is built from TRBV6-5 and TRBJ2-7; TRBD2 aligns across 7 bases. After removal of 1 base from V and 3 bases from J, the junction contained 6 bases not matched to a gene. The germline CDR1 and CDR2 sequences are MNHEY and SVGAGI. This CDR3 is 15 amino acids long. In DNA, the CDR3 is TGTGCCAGCAGTTACTGGGGCGGGGGAGACTACGAGCAGTACTTC. Its protein is CASSYWGGGDYEQYF.

This clonotype was found many times. The chain recombines TRBV18 with TRBJ1-4; 8 bases fit TRBD1. The ends lost 3 bases at V and 8 bases at J; junction bases unmatched: 8. The germline CDR1 and CDR2 sequences are KGHSH and LQKENI. The CDR3 contains 15 residues. The CDR3 DNA is TGTGCCAGCTCACCTTACAGGGGGTTACGAGAAAAACTGTTTTTT. Its protein product is CASSPYRGLREKLFF.

This clonotype was observed a handful of times. The genes are TRBV7-3 and TRBJ2-2; D unclear. CDR1 SGHTA and CDR2 FQGTGA come from the germline V gene. V lost 5 bases and J 3 bases, leaving 10 bases between the germline ends. The CDR3 extends over 14 amino acids. As DNA, the CDR3 is TGTGCCAGCAGCCCCTCAGGAGACACCGGGGAGCTGTTTTTT. Its protein is CASSPSGDTGELFF.

J is TRBJ1-2 and V is TRBV6-5, with D perhaps matching TRBD1 (5 bases). Per germline, CDR1 MNHEY and CDR2 SVGAGI. Trimming took 0 bases from V and 1 from J, leaving 12 bases between them. The CDR3 extends over 16 amino acids. The CDR3 DNA follows: TGTGCCAGCAGTTACTCGGGCCTCAGGGTTAACTATGGCTACACCTTC. It yields the protein CASSYSGLRVNYGYTF.

In this sample, this clonotype turned up many times. The J gene is TRBJ2-7, the V gene TRBV6-5; TRBD1 or TRBD2 may be the D gene (5 bases each). Trimming took 2 bases from V and 5 from J, leaving 16 bases between them. The CDR3 extends over 15 amino acids. Germline V gives CDR1 MNHEY, CDR2 SVGAGI. CDR3 sequence: CASSYGGTPNDEQYF. As DNA, the CDR3 is TGTGCCAGCAGTTACGGTGGGACCCCCAATGACGAGCAGTACTTC.

This clonotype was observed a handful of times. The V call is TRBV9, the J call TRBJ2-1; 11 bases fit TRBD2. The length of the CDR3 is 15 residues. The germline V gene encodes CDR1 SGDLS and CDR2 YYNGEE. V trimming: 3 bases; J trimming: 5 bases; junction bases outside the gene matches: 4. The CDR3 DNA reads as TGTGCCAGCAGCGGGGGACTAGCGGAAAACAATGAGCAGTTCTTC. The encoded protein is CASSGGLAENNEQFF.

The chain links TRBV11-2 to TRBJ1-2; D is uncertain. Between the trimmed V and J ends, which lost 6 bases and 4 bases, there was a span of 9 bases. The length of the CDR3 is 12 residues. From germline, CDR1 is SGHAT and CDR2 FQNNGV. This CDR3 is CASRGRAYGYTF. The DNA for the CDR3 is TGTGCCAGCAGAGGGAGAGCCTATGGCTACACCTTC.

The gene calls are TRBV7-6 and TRBJ2-2; D may be TRBD1 (5 bases). This CDR3 comprises 14 residues. Trimming pared 3 bases from V and 6 bases from J, leaving 11 bases between. CDR1 and CDR2 from the germline V gene are SGHVS and FNYEAQ. This CDR3 is CASSFLQGPGELFF. Here the CDR3 DNA reads TGTGCCAGCAGCTTTCTTCAGGGCCCCGGGGAGCTGTTTTTT.

Ten or more counts support this clonotype. The chain links TRBV7-8 to TRBJ2-1, with 7 bases fitting TRBD1. Germline V gene data show CDR1 as SGHVS and CDR2 as FQNEAQ. CDR3 length: 14 residues. V shed 3 bases and J 4 bases; nucleotides not matched to a gene: 3. The CDR3 DNA reads TGTGCCAGCAGCTTCCGGACAGGTTACAATGAGCAGTTCTTC. Its translation: CASSFRTGYNEQFF.

The sample holds a few counts of this clonotype. This chain connects TRBV10-3 to TRBJ2-2; 10 positions match TRBD1. CDR1 is ENHRY, CDR2 SYGVKD, per germline. The junction had 7 bases not matched to a gene; V was cut back by 10 bases and J by 5 bases. This CDR3 spans 14 amino acids. DNA of the CDR3: TGTGCCAGCGGAGGACAGGGGGTTACCGGGGAGCTGTTTTTT. This sequence encodes CASGGQGVTGELFF.

The V and J genes are TRBV12-3 or TRBV12-4 and TRBJ1-4; TRBD1 aligns across 8 bases. Germline trimming cut 2 bases from V and 5 bases from J; bases unmatched to any gene: 4. The CDR3 covers 15 residues. CDR3 DNA: TGTGCCAGCAGTTTATATGACAGGGGAAATGAAAAACTGTTTTTT. Translation gives CASSLYDRGNEKLFF.

This rearrangement joins TRBV19 to TRBJ2-7, with D maybe TRBD1 (6 bases). Germline loops: CDR1 LNHDA, CDR2 SQIVND (reference sequence). CDR3 length: 13 amino acids. The V end lost 6 bases, the J end lost 7 bases, and 16 bases lay between the germline ends. The CDR3, as DNA: TGTGCCAGTAGCTGGGGCAGGGGAGTGGAGCAGTACTTC. Protein sequence: CASSWGRGVEQYF.

The genes are TRBV19 and TRBJ2-3; TRBD1 might be the D (6 bases). V was clipped by 8 bases and J by 1 base, with 19 bases between them. CDR3 size: 16 residues. Germline V gene lookup returns CDR1 LNHDA and CDR2 SQIVND (reference sequence). The DNA of the CDR3 is TGTGCCAGTCCTCCTCCGGGACACCTACGCACAGATACGCAGTATTTT. It codes for CASPPPGHLRTDTQYF.

The genes are TRBV20-1 and TRBJ2-2; D is undetermined. Germline CDR1 and CDR2: DFQATT and SNEGSKA (reference sequence). Trimming removed 2 bases from V and 1 base from J, with 14 bases in between. The CDR3 runs to 16 residues. The DNA for the CDR3 is TGCAGTGCTAGACCTCACGCTGGACGGAACACCGGGGAGCTGTTTTTT. This sequence encodes CSARPHAGRNTGELFF.

There are many counts of this clonotype. The J gene is TRBJ2-2, the V gene TRBV7-2; D is possibly TRBD2 (6 bases). CDR1 and CDR2 (germline): SGHTA, FQGNSA. The CDR3 runs 13 residues. The V end was cut by 1 base, the J end by 8 bases, with 8 bases between. The CDR3 sequence: CASSLVAEGELFF. In DNA, the CDR3 is TGTGCCAGCAGCTTAGTAGCGGAGGGGGAGCTGTTTTTT.

This clonotype was seen a few times. This rearrangement joins TRBV20-1 to TRBJ2-5; 13 nucleotides match TRBD2. CDR3 length equals 15 residues. Germline V gene lookup returns CDR1 DFQATT and CDR2 SNEGSKA (reference sequence). V shed 3 bases, J shed 5 bases, and the junction held 6 bases outside the gene matches. CDR3 residues: CSARGLAGTVETQYF. CDR3 bases: TGCAGTGCTAGGGGACTAGCGGGGACTGTGGAGACCCAGTACTTC.